The 9 T cell receptor beta chains listed next were all sequenced from one sample in a study of blood T cell repertoires in COVID-19. TCRdb keeps only in-frame clones here, not all; method: immunoSEQ multiplex PCR. The profile shows about 150,000 clones, more than 80% of them singletons. Input material: peripheral blood. The receptors originated from a man aged 45 to 65 with acute or convalescent COVID-19.

V usage is TRBV6-1 and J usage is TRBJ1-5, with D perhaps TRBD1 (6 bases). Germline V gene sequence: CDR1 MNHNS, CDR2 SASEGT. This CDR3 region has 16 residues. Trimming removed 0 bases from V and 0 bases from J, with 9 bases in between. CDR3 nucleotides: TGTGCCAGCAGTGAAGCGGTAGGGGGTAGCAATCAGCCCCAGCATTTT. It yields the protein CASSEAVGGSNQPQHF.

The gene calls are TRBV30 and TRBJ1-1, with unresolved D. The V end lost 0 bases, the J end lost 0 bases, and 8 bases lay between the germline ends. CDR1 is GTSNPN and CDR2 is SVGIG in the germline V gene (reference sequence). CDR3 length: 14 amino acids. This chain's CDR3 is CAWSVTSMNTEAFF. CDR3 coding DNA: TGTGCCTGGAGTGTGACATCGATGAACACTGAAGCTTTCTTT. Looking up the rest from reference TRBV30 and TRBJ1-1 gives the full variable domain: SQTIHQWPATLVQPVGSPLSLECTVEGTSNPNLYWYRQAAGRGLQLLFYSVGIGQISSEVPQNLSASRPQDRQFILSSKKLLLSDSGFYLCAWSVTSMNTEAFFGQGTRLTVV.

The chain couples TRBV19 to TRBJ2-5; the match to TRBD2 covers 9 bases. After removal of 6 bases from V and 5 bases from J, the junction contained 4 bases not matched to a gene. Germline assignment: CDR1 LNHDA and CDR2 SQIVND (reference sequence). The CDR3 contains 13 residues. The CDR3 reads CASSPSGVETQYF. Here the CDR3 DNA reads TGTGCCAGTAGCCCTAGCGGGGTCGAGACCCAGTACTTC.

V gene TRBV30 combines with J gene TRBJ1-1; D remains unclear. CDR1 is GTSNPN and CDR2 is SVGIG in the germline V gene (reference sequence). This CDR3 region has 13 residues. Deletions cut 3 bases from V and 1 base from J, with 9 bases between. CDR3: CAWSRGTNTEAFF. CDR3 DNA sequence: TGTGCCTGGAGCCGGGGTACGAACACTGAAGCTTTCTTT.

J is TRBJ1-2 and V is TRBV19; 7 nucleotides align to TRBD1. Germline V gene sequence: CDR1 LNHDA, CDR2 SQIVND (reference sequence). The CDR3 runs to 16 residues. With V trimmed by 3 bases and J by 7 bases, 14 bases remained unmatched. CDR3 sequence (DNA): TGTGCCAGTAGTATCCAGGACAGGCCCGGGCCATTTGGCTACACCTTC. This gives the protein CASSIQDRPGPFGYTF.

The sample holds one count of this clone. Here the CDR3 reads CASSQEAGGPPRLGYTF. The CDR3 bases are TGTGCCAGCAGCCAAGAAGCCGGGGGTCCCCCTCGTCTCGGCTACACCTTC. This chain connects TRBV3-1 (or the pseudogene TRBV3-2) to TRBJ1-2, with D perhaps TRBD1 (5 bases). Trimming stripped 0 bases from V and 8 bases from J, with 22 bases between. This CDR3 is 17 amino acids long. Germline CDR1 LGHDT, CDR2 YNNKEL (reference sequence).

The V and J genes are TRBV18 and TRBJ2-5; no clear D gene. Per germline, CDR1 KGHSH and CDR2 LQKENI. V dropped 1 base and J dropped 1 base, with 4 bases sitting between them. This CDR3 is 13 amino acids long. The CDR3, as DNA: TGTGCCAGCTCACCACACACCCAAGAGACCCAGTACTTC. It translates to CASSPHTQETQYF.

This CDR3 is CASSPTGVDTEAFF. The CDR3 DNA follows: TGTGCCAGCAGCCCGACAGGGGTGGACACTGAAGCTTTCTTT. The chain uses TRBV7-9 and TRBJ1-1; 8 bases agree with TRBD1. The CDR3 spans 14 residues. V lost 5 bases and J lost 3; bases outside the gene matches: 5. Germline lookup yields CDR1 SEHNR and CDR2 FQNEAQ (reference sequence).

J is TRBJ1-5 and V is TRBV7-2; D is possibly TRBD1 (6 bases). V was clipped by 4 bases and J by 2 bases, with 12 bases between them. The CDR3 has 15 amino acids. Germline CDR1 and CDR2: SGHTA and FQGNSA. CDR3 nucleotide sequence: TGTGCCAGCAGCTCGTATTCAGGGGGCAATCAGCCCCAGCATTTT. This gives the protein CASSSYSGGNQPQHF. Complete variable domain (other parts from reference TRBV7-2 and TRBJ1-5): GAGVSQSPSNKVTEKGKDVELRCDPISGHTALYWYRQSLGQGLEFLIYFQGNSAPDKSGLPSDRFSAERTGGSVSTLTIQRTQQEDSAVYLCASSSYSGGNQPQHFGDGTRLSIL.